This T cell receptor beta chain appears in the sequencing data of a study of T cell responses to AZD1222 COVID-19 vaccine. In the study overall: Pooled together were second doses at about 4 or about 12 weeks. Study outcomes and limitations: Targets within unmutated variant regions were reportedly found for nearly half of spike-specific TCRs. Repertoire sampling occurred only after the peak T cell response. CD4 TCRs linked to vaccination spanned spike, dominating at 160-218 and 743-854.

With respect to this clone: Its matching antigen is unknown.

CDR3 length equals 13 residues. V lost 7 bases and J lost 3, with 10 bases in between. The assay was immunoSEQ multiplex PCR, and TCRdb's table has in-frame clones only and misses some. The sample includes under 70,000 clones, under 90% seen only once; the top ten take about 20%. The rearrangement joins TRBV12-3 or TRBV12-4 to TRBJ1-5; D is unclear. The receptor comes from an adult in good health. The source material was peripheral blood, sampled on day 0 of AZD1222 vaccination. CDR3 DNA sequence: TGTGCCAGCACGTTTCCCCCCAATCAGCCCCAGCATTTT. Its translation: CASTFPPNQPQHF.